The entry that follows covers one T cell receptor (beta chain) sequence. Repertoires were generated with immunoSEQ multiplex PCR, while TCRdb's copy carries only in-frame clones and drops some. The table includes about 42,000 clones, around 89% detected once. These data come from a study of blood T cell repertoires in COVID-19. The sample consisted of peripheral blood. This receptor was taken from a man between 45 and 60 years old with active COVID-19.

The CDR3 DNA reads TGCGCCAGCAGCACGTTCGCGGGGAACACAGACTACGAGCAGTACTTC. Translation: CASSTFAGNTDYEQYF. V and J are TRBV5-1 and TRBJ2-7; D might be TRBD2 (6 bases). CDR3 length: 16 residues. CDR1 and CDR2 (germline): SGHRS, YFSETQ. The V and J ends lost 4 bases and 3 bases respectively, with 20 bases between them.